The T cell receptor beta chain described here comes from a study of blood T cell repertoires in COVID-19. On the study more broadly: Sites in the United States, Italy and Spain provided acute and convalescent COVID-19 samples. Sources were T cells, B-cell-depleted T cells, or PBMCs; the material itself was cDNA or gDNA.

In the original workflow: Nucleated cell counts were estimated from reference gene primer amplification. Sequenced by immunoSEQ multiplex PCR; TCRdb stores in-frame clones only, minus some. For V, J and clone size, that table is used; D and trimming come from the DNA. This table has fewer than 250,000 clones, about 85% appearing once. Germline V gene sequence: CDR1 MGHRA, CDR2 YSYEKL. The CDR3 contains 13 residues. V was clipped by 4 bases and J by 8 bases, with 12 bases between them. The specimen was peripheral blood. This chain joins TRBV4-1 and TRBJ2-4, with a possible D match to TRBD1 (6 bases). The receptor was derived from a woman in her sixties or seventies with active or convalescent COVID-19. CDR3 coding DNA: TGCGCCAGCAGCCGAGCGTCAGGGGACATTCAGTACTTC. Residues: CASSRASGDIQYF.